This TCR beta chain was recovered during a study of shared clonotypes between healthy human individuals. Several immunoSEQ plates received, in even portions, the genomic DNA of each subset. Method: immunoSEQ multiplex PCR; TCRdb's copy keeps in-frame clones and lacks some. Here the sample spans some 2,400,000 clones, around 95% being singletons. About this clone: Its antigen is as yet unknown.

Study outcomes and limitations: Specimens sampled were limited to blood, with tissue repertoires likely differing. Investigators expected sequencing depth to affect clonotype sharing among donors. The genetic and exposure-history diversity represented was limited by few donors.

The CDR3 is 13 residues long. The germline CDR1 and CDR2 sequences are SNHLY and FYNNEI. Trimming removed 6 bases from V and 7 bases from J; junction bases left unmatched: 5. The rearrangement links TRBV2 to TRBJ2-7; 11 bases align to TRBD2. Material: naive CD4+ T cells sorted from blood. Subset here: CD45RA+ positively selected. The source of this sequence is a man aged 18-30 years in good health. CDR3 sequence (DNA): TGTGCCAGCAGACTAGCGGGAGTGGGGGAGCAGTACTTC. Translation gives CASRLAGVGEQYF.